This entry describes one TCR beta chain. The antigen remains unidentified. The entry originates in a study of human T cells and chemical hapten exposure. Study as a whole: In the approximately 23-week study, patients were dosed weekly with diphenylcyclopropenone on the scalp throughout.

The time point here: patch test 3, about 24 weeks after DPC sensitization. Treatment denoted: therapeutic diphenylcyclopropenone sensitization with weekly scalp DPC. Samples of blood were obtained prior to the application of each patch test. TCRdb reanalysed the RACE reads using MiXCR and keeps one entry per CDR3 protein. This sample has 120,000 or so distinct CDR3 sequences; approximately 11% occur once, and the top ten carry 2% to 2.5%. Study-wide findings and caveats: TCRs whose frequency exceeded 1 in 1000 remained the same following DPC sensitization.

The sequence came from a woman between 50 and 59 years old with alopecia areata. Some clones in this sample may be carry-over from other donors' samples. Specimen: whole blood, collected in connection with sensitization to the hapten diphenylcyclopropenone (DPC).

CDR3 sequence reads: CASSLGGALTEAFF. The CDR3 coding sequence is TGTGCCAGCAGCCTTGGGGGGGCGCTTACTGAAGCTTTCTTT. The J gene is TRBJ1-1, the V gene TRBV12-3 or TRBV12-4; a possible D gene is TRBD1 (6 bases). V gave up 6 bases and J gave up 5 bases, with 16 bases separating them. The CDR3 spans 14 residues.